These 15 T cell receptor beta chains were sequenced from one sample in a study of Ad26.COV2.S vaccination and SARS-CoV-2 variants. Regarding treatment: 19 received Ad26.COV2.S at low or high dose, single or two shots; about 5 received placebo; per-sample allocation not given. Specimens were obtained on day 63 following the first vaccine or placebo injection. Sequencing used immunoSEQ multiplex PCR; TCRdb keeps in-frame clones, though not all of them. Of about 400,000 clones listed, roughly four fifths were seen once; the top ten hold about 7.1%. This specimen was peripheral blood, taken in a trial of Ad26.COV2.S vaccine versus placebo. Receptors were obtained from a person aged 18-60 years who received the Ad26.COV2.S COVID-19 vaccine or a placebo.

This chain connects TRBV12-3 or TRBV12-4 to TRBJ1-1; a weak D match, TRBD1 (6 bases). CDR3 size: 12 residues. The V end lost 5 bases, the J end lost 10 bases, and 14 bases lay between the germline ends. CDR3 coding DNA: TGTGCCAGCAGTCAAGAGGGGGGGAGAGCTTTCTTT. This codes for CASSQEGGRAFF.

This clone has just a few counts. The J gene is TRBJ2-1, the V gene TRBV30, with TRBD1 identical over 7 bases. V shed 6 bases and J 4 bases; nucleotides not matched to a gene: 3. The V gene's germline CDR1 is GTSNPN and CDR2 SVGIG (reference sequence). CDR3 length equals 12 residues. Here the CDR3 reads CACRQGYNEQFF. In DNA, the CDR3 is TGTGCCTGCAGACAGGGTTACAATGAGCAGTTCTTC.

The chain has TRBV2 and TRBJ2-3; D not resolved. Germline CDR1 is SNHLY and CDR2 is FYNNEI. The CDR3 has 13 amino acids. Trimming left V 8 bases short and J 2 bases short, with 11 bases between. For the CDR3, the DNA is TGTGCCAGCGGTAAACGGATCACAGATACGCAGTATTTT. Protein product: CASGKRITDTQYF.

The V and J genes are TRBV5-1 and TRBJ1-4; no firm D call. This CDR3 spans 15 amino acids. Trimming left V 4 bases short and J 0 bases short, with 10 bases between. Germline V gives CDR1 SGHRS, CDR2 YFSETQ. The CDR3 loop is CASSPSRATNEKLFF. The DNA of the CDR3 is TGCGCCAGCAGCCCATCACGAGCAACTAATGAAAAACTGTTTTTT.

The V and J genes are TRBV6-1 and TRBJ2-5, with D possibly TRBD2 on 6 matching bases. Germline V gene sequence: CDR1 MNHNS, CDR2 SASEGT. The CDR3 is 14 residues long. V lost 3 bases and J lost 4, with 12 bases in between. Written as DNA, the CDR3 is TGTGCCAGCAGTGACCTCGGGGGAGGAGAGACCCAGTACTTC. Its translation is CASSDLGGGETQYF.

Points on this clone: Distinct nucleotide sequences in the sample also encode this CDR3. The chain has TRBV6-2 or TRBV6-3 and TRBJ1-5, with a weak D call TRBD1 (5 bases). V lost 5 bases and J 2 bases, leaving 10 bases between the germline ends. This CDR3 contains 14 residues. Germline V lookup: CDR1 MNHEY, CDR2 SVGEGT. CDR3 sequence reads: CASSLQGGNQPQHF. The CDR3 DNA reads TGTGCCAGCAGTCTTCAGGGAGGCAATCAGCCCCAGCATTTT.

This clone appeared a few times. The rearrangement uses TRBV11-3 and TRBJ2-3; D may be TRBD2 (5 bases). Per the germline V gene, CDR1 is SGHNT and CDR2 is YENEEA. This CDR3 has 13 residues. Trimming shortened V by 1 base and J by 6 bases, and 8 bases separated the two germline ends. The CDR3 DNA follows: TGTGCCAGCAGCTTAGTACCGGGGGATACGCAGTATTTT. Translated: CASSLVPGDTQYF.

The chain couples TRBV7-9 to TRBJ2-1, with D uncertain. Trimming pared 4 bases from V and 10 bases from J, leaving 11 bases between. Germline values: CDR1 SEHNR, CDR2 FQNEAQ (reference sequence). The CDR3 has 12 amino acids. This chain's CDR3 is CASSSALQEQFF. The CDR3 nucleotides are TGTGCCAGCAGCTCAGCACTCCAGGAGCAGTTCTTC.

The chain carries TRBV3-1 (or the pseudogene TRBV3-2) and TRBJ2-7; possibly TRBD2 for D (5 bases). The CDR3 is 13 amino acids. The V end was cut by 4 bases, the J end by 6 bases, with 13 bases between. In germline, CDR1 is LGHDT, CDR2 YNNKEL (reference sequence). CDR3 protein: CASSLGLGGEQYF. CDR3 nucleotides: TGTGCCAGCAGCCTTGGACTCGGAGGCGAGCAGTACTTC.

The chain recombines TRBV7-6 with TRBJ1-1; D not resolved. V lost 4 bases, J lost 11 bases, and 11 bases lay in between. This CDR3 region has 11 residues. Per the germline V gene, CDR1 is SGHVS and CDR2 is FNYEAQ. The CDR3 sequence: CASSSVSEAFF. CDR3 in DNA: TGTGCCAGCAGCTCAGTCAGTGAGGCTTTCTTT.

The chain combines TRBV6-1 with TRBJ2-7; D possibly uses TRBD1 or TRBD2 (5 bases each). The V gene's germline CDR1 is MNHNS and CDR2 SASEGT. The CDR3 has 14 amino acids. Trimming stripped 1 base from V and 2 bases from J, with 9 bases between. CDR3: CASSEGGRTYEQYF. The CDR3 DNA is TGTGCCAGCAGTGAAGGGGGACGAACCTACGAGCAGTACTTC.

This clone was counted a few times. The DNA of the CDR3 is TGTGCCAGCAGTCAAAACAGGGGGCGGACCCTCCACTTT. It translates to CASSQNRGRTLHF. This chain connects TRBV6-5 to TRBJ1-6; 9 nucleotides agree with TRBD1. The junction had 7 bases not matched to a gene; V was cut back by 5 bases and J by 14 bases. The CDR3 has 13 residues. Germline loops: CDR1 MNHEY, CDR2 SVGAGI.

As concerns this clone: This sample also contains other DNA sequences that code for the same CDR3. V usage is TRBV11-3 and J usage is TRBJ2-5; D remains unclear. The germline V gene encodes CDR1 SGHNT and CDR2 YENEEA. The V end lost 3 bases, the J end lost 2 bases, and 4 bases lay between the germline ends. The CDR3 length is 12 residues. CDR3 amino acids: CASSFLQETQYF. Here the CDR3 DNA reads TGTGCCAGCAGCTTCCTTCAAGAGACCCAGTACTTC.

The chain is built from TRBV6-1 and TRBJ1-5; 9 bases align to TRBD1. Germline values: CDR1 MNHNS, CDR2 SASEGT. With 7 bases clipped from V and 9 bases from J, the junction kept 7 bases outside the gene matches. This CDR3 has 13 amino acids. This chain's CDR3 is CASTDRGEWPQHF. DNA for the CDR3: TGTGCCAGCACGGACAGGGGAGAGTGGCCCCAGCATTTT.

This clone appeared once. This chain links TRBV11-1 with TRBJ2-7; D unclear. The CDR3 runs 12 residues. Looked up from germline, CDR1 is SGHAT and CDR2 is FQDESV (reference sequence). Trimming removed 4 bases at V and 7 bases at J, with 11 bases between. CDR3 DNA: TGTGCCAGCAGCTCGTTAGGGTGGGAGCAGTACTTC. Its protein product is CASSSLGWEQYF.